These 14 T cell receptor beta chains originate from one sample sequenced in a study of T cell changes during pregnancy in multiple sclerosis. Method: immunoSEQ multiplex PCR; TCRdb's copy keeps in-frame clones and lacks some. Of around 60,000 clones in the sample, roughly 93% were seen once. Sequencing was performed on peripheral blood, taken after pregnancy. The receptor set was obtained from a female donor with multiple sclerosis, enrolled in a pregnancy study.

The rearrangement links TRBV19 to TRBJ2-7; 13 nucleotides agree with TRBD2. Germline-derived CDR1 and CDR2 are LNHDA and SQIVND (reference sequence). This CDR3 region has 16 residues. J was trimmed by 7 bases and V by 5 bases; bases with no gene match: 11. The CDR3 reads CASSSRGGTSGNEQYF. CDR3 bases: TGTGCCAGTAGTTCCCGAGGGGGGACTAGCGGGAATGAGCAGTACTTC.

The V call is TRBV4-3, the J call TRBJ2-1; unclear D gene. Trimming removed 0 bases from V and 4 bases from J, with 10 bases in between. The CDR3 runs 15 residues. Per germline, CDR1 LGHNA and CDR2 YSLEER. CDR3 in DNA: TGCGCCAGCAGCCAAGATGGCCCGACTTACAATGAGCAGTTCTTC. Its translation is CASSQDGPTYNEQFF.

This chain joins TRBV19 and TRBJ2-5, with 7 bases aligning to TRBD2. V lost 3 bases and J lost 5; bases outside the gene matches: 6. This CDR3 is 14 amino acids long. Germline lookup yields CDR1 LNHDA and CDR2 SQIVND (reference sequence). CDR3 region: CASSIVAGGETQYF. CDR3 sequence (DNA): TGTGCCAGTAGTATCGTAGCGGGCGGGGAGACCCAGTACTTC.

This clone was found once. The chain is built from TRBV7-2 and TRBJ2-7; 11 nucleotides align to TRBD2. The CDR3 is 16 amino acids. J was trimmed by 4 bases and V by 5 bases; bases with no gene match: 10. CDR1 and CDR2 from the germline V gene are SGHTA and FQGNSA. The CDR3 bases are TGTGCCAGCAGCCTCTTCCTAGCGGGAGGTGGGTACGAGCAGTACTTC. Translation gives CASSLFLAGGGYEQYF.

V usage is TRBV16 and J usage is TRBJ1-5, with 7 nucleotides matching TRBD1. The CDR3 covers 12 residues. Looked up from germline, CDR1 is KGHSY and CDR2 is FQNENV. V gave up 6 bases and J gave up 4 bases; unmatched junction bases: 0. The CDR3, as DNA: TGTGCCAGCAGACAGGGGAATCAGCCCCAGCATTTT. Translated, it gives CASRQGNQPQHF.

This sequence joins TRBV18 and TRBJ2-3; 7 bases line up with TRBD2. The germline V gene has CDR1 KGHSH and CDR2 LQKENI. The CDR3 loop spans 18 amino acids. J gave up 2 bases and V 4 bases, and 15 bases lay outside the gene matches. The CDR3 DNA reads TGTGCCAGCTCACTTATCCGCCGGGACTACCCGCTCACAGATACGCAGTATTTT. It specifies CASSLIRRDYPLTDTQYF.

This chain uses TRBV7-2 with TRBJ1-1; TRBD1 aligns across 10 bases. The germline gives CDR1 SGHTA, CDR2 FQGNSA. CDR3 length: 13 residues. The J segment lost 10 bases and the V segment lost 6 bases, leaving 8 bases of the junction unmatched. The CDR3 DNA reads as TGTGCCAGCAGACCGGGACAGGGGCCCAGAGCTTTCTTT. Protein sequence: CASRPGQGPRAFF.

The rearrangement uses TRBV7-3 and TRBJ2-7; TRBD1 agrees at 10 bases. The germline CDR1 and CDR2 sequences are SGHTA and FQGTGA. V dropped 5 bases and J dropped 5; count of bases not matched to a gene: 6. CDR3 length equals 14 residues. The CDR3 DNA is TGTGCCAGCAGCCGGACAGGGGGAGGCAACGAGCAGTACTTC. This gives the protein CASSRTGGGNEQYF.

The chain carries TRBV7-9 and TRBJ1-3; D gene uncertain. Trimming pared 4 bases from V and 0 bases from J, leaving 16 bases between. The germline V gene encodes CDR1 SEHNR and CDR2 FQNEAQ (reference sequence). The CDR3 loop spans 17 amino acids. The CDR3 reads CASSYDLERGSGNTIYF. The CDR3 DNA reads as TGTGCCAGCAGCTACGACTTAGAGCGGGGCTCTGGAAACACCATATATTTT. The complete variable domain, with remaining parts taken from reference TRBV7-9 and TRBJ1-3, reads DTGVSQNPRHKITKRGQNVTFRCDPISEHNRLYWYRQTLGQGPEFLTYFQNEAQLEKSRLLSDRFSAERPKGSFSTLEIQRTEQGDSAMYLCASSYDLERGSGNTIYFGEGSWLTVV.

The gene calls are TRBV11-3 and TRBJ2-3, with TRBD1 matching over 7 bases. The length of the CDR3 is 17 residues. Germline values: CDR1 SGHNT, CDR2 YENEEA. V was pared by 6 bases and J by 1 base, with 13 bases of the junction left unmatched. Here the CDR3 DNA reads TGTGCCAGCAGTACAGGGGAGCTCGGGGCACGCACAGATACGCAGTATTTT. This gives the protein CASSTGELGARTDTQYF.

This chain uses TRBV18 with TRBJ2-1; TRBD1 might be the D (6 bases). Per the germline V gene, CDR1 is KGHSH and CDR2 is LQKENI. The V gene lost 1 base and the J gene lost 0 bases, with 13 bases spanning the gap. The CDR3 contains 17 residues. CDR3 residues: CASSPRTATSSYNEQFF. The DNA of the CDR3 is TGTGCCAGCTCACCACGGACAGCCACGAGCTCCTACAATGAGCAGTTCTTC.

The V call is TRBV7-9, the J call TRBJ2-7; possibly TRBD1 for D (5 bases). The CDR3 has 12 residues. Germline V CDR1 and CDR2: SEHNR, FQNEAQ (reference sequence). Trimming left V 9 bases short and J 6 bases short, with 15 bases between. This CDR3 reads CASSQGPGEQYF. Written as DNA, the CDR3 is TGTGCCAGTTCGCAGGGTCCGGGCGAGCAGTACTTC. Full variable domain (rest looked up from reference TRBV7-9 and TRBJ2-7): DTGVSQNPRHKITKRGQNVTFRCDPISEHNRLYWYRQTLGQGPEFLTYFQNEAQLEKSRLLSDRFSAERPKGSFSTLEIQRTEQGDSAMYLCASSQGPGEQYFGPGTRLTVT.

The CDR3 DNA is TGCGCCAGCAGCAACGCAGGGGGTGGAAACACCATATATTTT. It specifies CASSNAGGGNTIYF. The chain employs TRBV4-1 and TRBJ1-3; 7 bases agree with TRBD1. CDR1 is MGHRA, CDR2 YSYEKL, per germline. The V gene end was trimmed by 5 bases and the J gene end by 3 bases; junction bases not matched to a gene: 4. The length of the CDR3 is 14 residues.

V and J are TRBV7-9 and TRBJ1-1; tentative D call: TRBD1 (6 bases). The CDR3 contains 12 residues. The V gene lost 6 bases and the J gene lost 7 bases, with 12 bases spanning the gap. CDR1 SEHNR and CDR2 FQNEAQ come from the germline V gene (reference sequence). CDR3: CASSYGQIEAFF. The DNA for the CDR3 is TGTGCCAGCAGTTATGGACAGATTGAAGCTTTCTTT. The full variable domain, in which reference TRBV7-9 and TRBJ1-1 provide the parts outside the CDR3, is DTGVSQNPRHKITKRGQNVTFRCDPISEHNRLYWYRQTLGQGPEFLTYFQNEAQLEKSRLLSDRFSAERPKGSFSTLEIQRTEQGDSAMYLCASSYGQIEAFFGQGTRLTVV.